This is a list of T cell receptor beta chains from one sample in a study of T-cell reconstitution after alpha-beta-depleted transplantation in children. TCRdb re-called the PCR reads through MiXCR, storing one row per CDR3 protein. The sample has around 500,000 distinct CDR3 sequences; around 13% are singletons. The sample in question was PBMCs from the stem cell graft donor, obtained from the stem cell graft. These receptors were taken from a human donor who donated a stem cell graft to a child with combined immunodeficiency. Both conserved end residues are part of each CDR3. The order of the fields is CDR3 length, J gene, clone size, D gene, V gene, CDR3 protein, CDR3 DNA. D genes are given only for firm matches. Part of the rows lack a size; the others show once, few, many or a class for expanded clones.

len: 12; j_gene: TRBJ2-5; abundance: many; d_gene: -; v_gene: TRBV3-1; CDR3aa: CASSQDLETQYF; CDR3nt: TGCGCCAGCAGCCAAGATTTGGAGACCCAGTACTTC
len: 15; j_gene: TRBJ2-1; abundance: -; d_gene: TRBD1; v_gene: TRBV25-1; CDR3aa: CASSDRQGQGYEQFF; CDR3nt: TGTGCCAGCAGTGATAGACAGGGTCAAGGGTATGAGCAGTTCTTC
len: 16; j_gene: TRBJ2-2; abundance: -; d_gene: TRBD1; v_gene: TRBV7-2; CDR3aa: CASSLHRQGGTGELFF; CDR3nt: TGTGCCAGCAGCTTGCATCGACAGGGCGGCACCGGGGAGCTGTTTTTT
len: 13; j_gene: TRBJ2-7; abundance: few; d_gene: -; v_gene: TRBV7-2; CDR3aa: CASSLYASYEQYF; CDR3nt: TGTGCCAGCAGCTTGTACGCCTCCTACGAGCAGTACTTC
len: 16; j_gene: TRBJ1-2; abundance: -; d_gene: -; v_gene: TRBV7-6; CDR3aa: CASSPSSGKWYYGYTF; CDR3nt: TGTGCCAGCAGCCCGAGCTCAGGGAAGTGGTACTATGGCTACACCTTC
len: 16; j_gene: TRBJ2-2; abundance: few; d_gene: -; v_gene: TRBV12-3/TRBV12-4; CDR3aa: CASSPGPLANTGELFF; CDR3nt: TGTGCCAGCAGCCCAGGGCCCCTTGCGAACACCGGGGAGCTGTTTTTT
len: 16; j_gene: TRBJ2-5; abundance: many; d_gene: -; v_gene: TRBV12-3/TRBV12-4; CDR3aa: CASSSMQWGVKETQYF; CDR3nt: TGTGCCAGCAGTTCGATGCAGTGGGGGGTAAAGGAGACCCAGTACTTC
len: 13; j_gene: TRBJ1-5; abundance: few; d_gene: TRBD1; v_gene: TRBV30; CDR3aa: CAWKTGSNQPQHF; CDR3nt: TGTGCCTGGAAGACAGGGAGCAATCAGCCCCAGCATTTT
len: 13; j_gene: TRBJ2-1; abundance: -; d_gene: -; v_gene: TRBV7-9; CDR3aa: CASSSLQGDEQFF; CDR3nt: TGTGCCAGCAGCAGTCTACAGGGTGATGAGCAGTTCTTC
len: 16; j_gene: TRBJ1-1; abundance: -; d_gene: -; v_gene: TRBV6-5; CDR3aa: CASSSPRGGLNTEAFF; CDR3nt: TGTGCCAGCAGTTCCCCACGGGGCGGGTTGAACACTGAAGCTTTCTTT
len: 16; j_gene: TRBJ2-5; abundance: -; d_gene: -; v_gene: TRBV28; CDR3aa: CASITGDWTGQETQYF; CDR3nt: TGTGCCAGCATAACGGGCGACTGGACGGGTCAAGAGACCCAGTACTTC
len: 17; j_gene: TRBJ2-3; abundance: many; d_gene: TRBD1; v_gene: TRBV6-5; CDR3aa: CASSPLGNRGHTDTQYF; CDR3nt: TGTGCCAGCAGTCCCTTGGGTAACAGGGGGCACACAGATACGCAGTATTTT
len: 16; j_gene: TRBJ2-5; abundance: -; d_gene: TRBD2; v_gene: TRBV5-6; CDR3aa: CASSLGLAGAAETQYF; CDR3nt: TGTGCCAGCAGCTTGGGACTAGCGGGAGCGGCGGAGACCCAGTACTTC
len: 14; j_gene: TRBJ2-5; abundance: few; d_gene: TRBD2; v_gene: TRBV20-1; CDR3aa: CSASTSGDMQTQYF; CDR3nt: TGCAGTGCTAGTACTAGCGGGGATATGCAAACCCAGTACTTC
len: 15; j_gene: TRBJ2-1; abundance: few; d_gene: TRBD2; v_gene: TRBV2; CDR3aa: CASSAGRGGLFEQFF; CDR3nt: TGTGCCAGCAGTGCCGGGCGGGGGGGCCTCTTTGAGCAGTTCTTC
len: 14; j_gene: TRBJ2-7; abundance: many; d_gene: TRBD1; v_gene: TRBV5-1; CDR3aa: CASSVGTGGYEQYF; CDR3nt: TGCGCCAGCAGCGTCGGGACAGGCGGCTACGAGCAGTACTTC
len: 14; j_gene: TRBJ2-3; abundance: -; d_gene: -; v_gene: TRBV5-1; CDR3aa: CASSLALTTDTQYF; CDR3nt: TGCGCCAGCAGCTTGGCCCTAACCACAGATACGCAGTATTTT
len: 13; j_gene: TRBJ2-5; abundance: few; d_gene: TRBD1; v_gene: TRBV20-1; CDR3aa: CSASTTGTETQYF; CDR3nt: TGCAGTGCTTCCACGACAGGGACGGAGACCCAGTACTTC
len: 14; j_gene: TRBJ1-1; abundance: many; d_gene: TRBD1; v_gene: TRBV7-3; CDR3aa: CASSPSGGGTEAFF; CDR3nt: TGTGCCAGCAGCCCCTCAGGGGGGGGCACTGAAGCTTTCTTT
len: 12; j_gene: TRBJ2-7; abundance: many; d_gene: TRBD1; v_gene: TRBV20-1; CDR3aa: CSKRDSSYEQYF; CDR3nt: TGCAGTAAAAGGGACAGTTCCTACGAGCAGTACTTC
len: 15; j_gene: TRBJ2-5; abundance: -; d_gene: -; v_gene: TRBV18; CDR3aa: CASSPAGRIRETQYF; CDR3nt: TGTGCCAGCTCACCGGCAGGGAGGATTCGAGAGACCCAGTACTTC
len: 15; j_gene: TRBJ2-7; abundance: -; d_gene: -; v_gene: TRBV20-1; CDR3aa: CSASRMSGPVYEQYF; CDR3nt: TGCAGTGCTAGCCGCATGTCGGGGCCCGTGTACGAGCAGTACTTC
len: 15; j_gene: TRBJ2-1; abundance: few; d_gene: -; v_gene: TRBV6-5; CDR3aa: CASSYLPFTSDEQFF; CDR3nt: TGTGCCAGCAGTTACCTGCCGTTTACCTCCGATGAGCAGTTCTTC
len: 19; j_gene: TRBJ2-3; abundance: -; d_gene: TRBD2; v_gene: TRBV7-8; CDR3aa: CASSHPFVAGGPNTDTQYF; CDR3nt: TGTGCCAGCAGCCACCCCTTTGTCGCGGGAGGGCCGAACACAGATACGCAGTATTTT
len: 11; j_gene: TRBJ2-7; abundance: -; d_gene: TRBD1; v_gene: TRBV29-1; CDR3aa: CSVVGTAEQYF; CDR3nt: TGCAGCGTTGTTGGGACAGCCGAGCAGTACTTC